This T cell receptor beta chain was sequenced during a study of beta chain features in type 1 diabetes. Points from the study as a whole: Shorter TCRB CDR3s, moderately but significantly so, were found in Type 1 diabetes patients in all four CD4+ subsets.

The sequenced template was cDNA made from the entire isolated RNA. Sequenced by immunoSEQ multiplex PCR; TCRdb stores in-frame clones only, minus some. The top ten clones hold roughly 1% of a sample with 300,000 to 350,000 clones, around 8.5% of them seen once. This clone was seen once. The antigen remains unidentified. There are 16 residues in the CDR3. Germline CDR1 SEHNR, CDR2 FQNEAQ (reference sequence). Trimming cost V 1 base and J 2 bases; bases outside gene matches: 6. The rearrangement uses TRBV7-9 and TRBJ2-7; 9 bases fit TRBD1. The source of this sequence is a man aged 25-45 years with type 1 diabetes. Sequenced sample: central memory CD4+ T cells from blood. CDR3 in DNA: TGTGCCAGCAGCTTAGTAGGGGGGACAGGGCCCTACGAGCAGTACTTC. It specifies CASSLVGGTGPYEQYF.